A selection of T cell receptor beta chains follows, all from one sample in a study of T cell changes during pregnancy in multiple sclerosis. Repertoires were generated with immunoSEQ multiplex PCR, while TCRdb's copy carries only in-frame clones and drops some. The sample consists of about 61,000 clones, approximately 88% of them appearing once. The source was peripheral blood, collected in the first trimester of pregnancy. These receptors all come from a female donor with multiple sclerosis, enrolled in a pregnancy study. Each CDR3 is given with its conserved first and last residue. The order of the fields is J gene, CDR3 length, D gene, clone size, V gene, CDR3 protein, CDR3 DNA. D genes are given only for firm matches. Only some rows state a clone size, as once, few, many or a class for expanded clones.

TRBJ1-5	13	NA	NA	TRBV19	CASSPSINQPQHF	TGTGCCAGTAGTCCCAGTATCAATCAGCCCCAGCATTTT
TRBJ2-3	14	NA	NA	TRBV19	CASRSGGPLDTQYF	TGTGCCAGTAGGTCTGGAGGGCCTTTAGATACGCAGTATTTT
TRBJ2-3	16	TRBD2	NA	TRBV7-9	CASSLAPTSVTDTQYF	TGTGCCAGCAGCTTAGCGCCGACTAGCGTAACAGATACGCAGTATTTT
TRBJ2-1	16	NA	NA	TRBV21-1	CASSQERGWYYNEQFF	TGTGCCAGCAGCCAAGAGCGGGGGTGGTACTACAATGAGCAGTTCTTC
TRBJ2-1	15	TRBD2	NA	TRBV7-9	CASSYLADTYNEQFF	TGTGCCAGCAGCTACCTAGCGGACACATACAATGAGCAGTTCTTC
TRBJ2-3	13	TRBD1	once	TRBV10-3	CAIMGQGADTQYF	TGTGCCATCATGGGACAGGGTGCAGATACGCAGTATTTT
TRBJ1-1	14	NA	NA	TRBV5-1	CASILGVGGTEAFF	TGCGCCAGCATCCTAGGGGTTGGCGGCACTGAAGCTTTCTTT
TRBJ1-2	14	NA	few	TRBV4-2	CASSQVRENYGYTF	TGTGCCAGCAGCCAAGTGCGGGAGAACTATGGCTACACCTTC
TRBJ1-2	15	TRBD1	NA	TRBV5-1	CASSSALDRSYGYTF	TGCGCCAGCAGCTCCGCTTTGGACAGGAGCTATGGCTACACCTTC
TRBJ2-7	17	NA	NA	TRBV7-6	CASSFFFGSGTHYEQYF	TGTGCCAGCAGCTTTTTTTTTGGTAGCGGAACCCACTACGAGCAGTACTTC
TRBJ2-1	14	TRBD1	NA	TRBV6-5	CASSSGTGYNEQFF	TGTGCCAGCAGTTCCGGGACAGGGTACAATGAGCAGTTCTTC
TRBJ1-3	15	NA	NA	TRBV7-2	CASSPRRGYGNTIYF	TGTGCCAGCAGCCCAAGGCGGGGTTACGGAAACACCATATATTTT
TRBJ1-2	14	NA	NA	TRBV9	CASSAIADIDGYTF	TGTGCCAGCAGCGCCATAGCGGACATTGATGGCTACACCTTC
TRBJ2-1	15	TRBD1	NA	TRBV5-4	CASSGDRNSYNEQFF	TGTGCCAGCAGCGGGGACAGGAATTCCTACAATGAGCAGTTCTTC
TRBJ2-7	19	NA	once	TRBV5-6	CASSLEDGVTGPLTYEQYF	TGTGCCAGCAGCTTGGAAGATGGAGTTACAGGGCCACTTACCTACGAGCAGTACTTC
TRBJ1-5	16	NA	NA	TRBV18	CASSPELEGSGQPQHF	TGTGCCAGCTCACCAGAACTTGAGGGAAGCGGCCAGCCCCAGCATTTT
TRBJ2-1	13	NA	NA	TRBV2	CASNQGGGDEQFF	TGTGCCAGCAATCAAGGGGGTGGCGATGAGCAGTTCTTC
TRBJ2-7	15	TRBD1	NA	TRBV13	CASSSRGTGGYEQYF	TGTGCCAGCAGCTCCCGCGGGACAGGGGGCTACGAGCAGTACTTC
TRBJ2-1	15	TRBD2	NA	TRBV5-6	CASSDTSGRYNEQFF	TGTGCCAGCAGCGACACTAGCGGGAGGTACAATGAGCAGTTCTTC
TRBJ2-7	13	NA	NA	TRBV29-1	CSALRDNSYEQYF	TGCAGCGCACTCCGGGACAACTCCTACGAGCAGTACTTC
TRBJ1-3	16	NA	NA	TRBV7-9	CASSLEVGAPGNTIYF	TGTGCCAGCAGCTTAGAGGTGGGCGCTCCTGGAAACACCATATATTTT
TRBJ1-5	15	TRBD1	medium-sized	TRBV4-1	CASSQTRQGGQPQHF	TGCGCCAGCAGCCAAACCAGACAGGGTGGACAGCCCCAGCATTTT
TRBJ1-1	13	TRBD1	once	TRBV7-9	CATPGTANTEAFF	TGTGCCACCCCAGGGACAGCGAACACTGAAGCTTTCTTT
TRBJ2-3	14	NA	NA	TRBV6-6	CASTQQGTTDTQYF	TGTGCCAGCACCCAACAGGGGACTACAGATACGCAGTATTTT
TRBJ2-7	15	NA	NA	TRBV7-6	CASSPLAGVSYEQYF	TGTGCCAGCAGCCCCCTTGCGGGTGTTTCCTACGAGCAGTACTTC
TRBJ2-5	13	NA	NA	TRBV28	CASSLRGGETQYF	TGTGCCAGCAGTTTAAGGGGGGGGGAGACCCAGTACTTC
TRBJ2-7	16	NA	few	TRBV7-9	CASSSEDKYPIHEQYF	TGTGCCAGCAGCTCGGAGGATAAATACCCTATCCACGAGCAGTACTTC
TRBJ1-5	14	NA	few	TRBV9	CASSVEDSNQPQHF	TGTGCCAGCAGCGTAGAGGACAGTAATCAGCCCCAGCATTTT
TRBJ2-2	15	TRBD2	NA	TRBV27	CASSPGLAITGELFF	TGTGCCAGCAGCCCGGGACTAGCGATCACCGGGGAGCTGTTTTTT
TRBJ1-5	16	NA	NA	TRBV9	CASSVDRTYSNQPQHF	TGTGCCAGCAGCGTCGACAGGACTTATAGCAATCAGCCCCAGCATTTT
TRBJ2-1	18	NA	NA	TRBV7-9	CASSLHRGKRSSYNEQFF	TGTGCCAGCAGCTTACATAGGGGCAAAAGGAGCTCCTACAATGAGCAGTTCTTC
TRBJ2-7	13	NA	NA	TRBV27	CASSFGRPYEQYF	TGTGCCAGCAGTTTCGGCAGGCCCTACGAGCAGTACTTC
TRBJ1-2	13	NA	NA	TRBV7-9	CASSSTWGQGYTF	TGTGCCAGCAGCTCCACTTGGGGGCAGGGCTACACCTTC
TRBJ2-1	16	TRBD2	NA	TRBV28	CASSLFGGEGYNEQFF	TGTGCCAGCAGTTTATTTGGGGGGGAAGGCTACAATGAGCAGTTCTTC
TRBJ1-1	12	NA	few	TRBV7-9	CASSYGNTEAFF	TGTGCCAGCAGCTACGGGAACACTGAAGCTTTCTTT
TRBJ2-7	18	TRBD2	once	TRBV28	CASSLYPPSGVSSYEQYF	TGTGCCAGCAGTTTATACCCCCCTAGCGGGGTAAGCTCCTACGAGCAGTACTTC
TRBJ2-7	14	TRBD2	once	TRBV14	CASSPVGGKGEQYF	TGTGCCAGCAGCCCAGTGGGAGGGAAGGGCGAGCAGTACTTC
TRBJ1-1	15	NA	NA	TRBV7-8	CASSLEAKPNTEAFF	TGTGCCAGCAGCTTAGAAGCGAAACCGAACACTGAAGCTTTCTTT
TRBJ2-5	13	NA	NA	TRBV4-3	CASSQNFEETQYF	TGCGCCAGCAGCCAAAATTTTGAGGAGACCCAGTACTTC
TRBJ2-1	13	NA	once	TRBV30	CAWSPSGSYEQFF	TGTGCCTGGAGTCCTAGTGGGAGCTATGAGCAGTTCTTC
TRBJ2-1	15	NA	NA	TRBV19	CASSARVPIYNEQFF	TGTGCCAGTAGCGCCCGGGTCCCCATCTACAATGAGCAGTTCTTC
TRBJ1-1	13	TRBD1	NA	TRBV11-3	CASSLERDREAFF	TGTGCCAGCAGCTTAGAACGGGACAGAGAAGCTTTCTTT